Listed here are 30 T cell receptor beta chains from one sample, sequenced in a study of cytomegalovirus exposure and HLA in healthy donors. The PCR employed 60 Vbeta primers together with 13 Jbeta primers. This table comes from immunoSEQ multiplex PCR, and its TCRdb copy is limited to in-frame clones, with some not included. The sample carries under 150,000 clones, 70% to 90% recorded once. What was sequenced was PBMCs. These TCRs come from a boy aged 5-17 years in good health and CMV-seronegative.

The J gene is TRBJ2-5, the V gene TRBV2; possible D gene TRBD1, 6 bases. V dropped 2 bases and J dropped 1 base, with 11 bases sitting between them. This CDR3 has 15 amino acids. Germline loops: CDR1 SNHLY, CDR2 FYNNEI. CDR3 bases: TGTGCCAGCAGTGAACAGGGGACATCCCAAGAGACCCAGTACTTC. This codes for CASSEQGTSQETQYF.

This clone was recorded only once. The genes are TRBV5-8 and TRBJ1-2; 9 positions match TRBD1. The CDR3 is 17 amino acids. V was pared by 5 bases and J by 1 base, with 12 bases of the junction left unmatched. Germline lookup yields CDR1 SGHTS and CDR2 YDEGEE. DNA of the CDR3: TGTGCCAGCAGTTATAGGAGGACAGGGGCGAGTAACTATGGCTACACCTTC. The encoded protein is CASSYRRTGASNYGYTF.

The rearrangement joins TRBV27 to TRBJ2-7, with 9 bases fitting TRBD1. Trimming at V came to 8 bases and at J to 3 bases, leaving 8 bases not matched to a gene. This CDR3 is 14 amino acids long. Germline loops: CDR1 MNHEY, CDR2 SMNVEV (reference sequence). CDR3 DNA sequence: TGTGCCAGCCGGCGGACAGGGGAGATCTACGAGCAGTACTTC. This translates into CASRRTGEIYEQYF.

The chain carries TRBV10-3 and TRBJ1-1; possible D gene TRBD1, 5 bases. The V end was cut by 6 bases, the J end by 0 bases, with 5 bases between. Per the germline V gene, CDR1 is ENHRY and CDR2 is SYGVKD. The CDR3 covers 12 residues. In DNA, the CDR3 is TGTGCCATCAGACAGGTGAACACTGAAGCTTTCTTT. It translates to CAIRQVNTEAFF.

The J gene is TRBJ2-7, the V gene TRBV4-1; D possibly corresponds to TRBD1 (6 bases). The length of the CDR3 is 13 residues. V shed 5 bases and J shed 3 bases, with 11 bases lying between them. Germline V lookup: CDR1 MGHRA, CDR2 YSYEKL. The CDR3 sequence: CASSEGQSYEQYF. In nucleotides, the CDR3 is TGCGCCAGCAGCGAAGGACAGAGCTACGAGCAGTACTTC.

The chain's CDR3 is CASSLSPSEEIGHF. In nucleotides, the CDR3 is TGTGCCAGCAGCCTATCCCCTTCAGAGGAAATAGGACATTTT. V usage is TRBV5-6 and J usage is TRBJ1-5; D gene unclear. CDR3 length equals 14 residues. V gave up 4 bases and J gave up 16 bases, with 24 bases separating them. Germline V CDR1 and CDR2: SGHDT, YYEEEE.

The DNA for the CDR3 is TGCGCCAGCAGCCAAGGCAGGTTTGGCAACACTGAAGCTTTCTTT. Its protein product is CASSQGRFGNTEAFF. The chain combines TRBV4-3 with TRBJ1-1; D is unresolved. Germline V gene sequence: CDR1 LGHNA, CDR2 YSLEER. CDR3 size: 15 residues. V lost 1 base and J lost 2, with 11 bases in between.

This clone showed up just a few times. Mismatch with germline at one junction end may stem from a read error. The chain is built from TRBV6-1 and TRBJ1-6; perhaps TRBD1 as D (6 bases). The CDR3 is made up of 13 amino acids. In germline, CDR1 is MNHNS, CDR2 SASEGT. Here the CDR3 DNA reads TGTGCCAGCGGTGAACAGGGCGATTCACCCCTCCACTTT. Translating it yields CASGEQGDSPLHF.

CDR3 nucleotides: TGTGCCAGCAGCTTCGCTAGCGGGGGTTACGAGCAGTACTTC. This encodes CASSFASGGYEQYF. The chain joins TRBV7-2 to TRBJ2-7; 10 nucleotides align to TRBD2. CDR3 length equals 14 residues. Trimming at V came to 3 bases and at J to 4 bases, leaving 3 bases not matched to a gene. The V gene's germline CDR1 is SGHTA and CDR2 FQGNSA.

The chain has TRBV30 and TRBJ2-5; D ambiguous. V lost 3 bases to trimming and J lost 0 bases, with 11 bases between them. The germline CDR1 and CDR2 sequences are GTSNPN and SVGIG (reference sequence). The CDR3 sequence is 14 residues long. The CDR3 spells CAWRTVTHQETQYF. The CDR3 nucleotides are TGTGCCTGGAGAACGGTCACTCACCAAGAGACCCAGTACTTC.

This clone was seen a handful of times. The chain has TRBV6-5 and TRBJ1-1; TRBD1 might be the D (6 bases). Germline V gene data show CDR1 as MNHEY and CDR2 as SVGAGI. This CDR3 has 12 amino acids. The V gene lost 6 bases and the J gene lost 5 bases, with 10 bases spanning the gap. For the CDR3, the DNA is TGTGCCAGCAGACAGGGAGTGACTGAAGCTTTCTTT. It yields the protein CASRQGVTEAFF.

This sequence joins TRBV7-9 and TRBJ2-7; the match to TRBD1 covers 8 bases. This CDR3 region has 15 residues. Germline CDR1 SEHNR, CDR2 FQNEAQ (reference sequence). V lost 5 bases and J lost 2; bases outside the gene matches: 8. The CDR3 sequence is CASSPRQGITYEQYF. The CDR3 region has the DNA TGTGCCAGCAGCCCAAGACAGGGGATAACCTACGAGCAGTACTTC.

The CDR3 reads CASSSSPGETQYF. CDR3 nucleotide sequence: TGTGCCAGCAGCTCAAGTCCGGGGGAGACCCAGTACTTC. J is TRBJ2-5 and V is TRBV11-2; possibly TRBD2 for D (5 bases). Trimming left V 4 bases short and J 5 bases short, with 11 bases between. This CDR3 region has 13 residues. Germline V gene data show CDR1 as SGHAT and CDR2 as FQNNGV.

V is TRBV4-2 and J is TRBJ1-6; 8 positions match TRBD1. V dropped 5 bases and J dropped 5; count of bases not matched to a gene: 5. CDR1 is LGHNA and CDR2 is YNFKEQ in the germline V gene. The CDR3 spans 15 residues. CDR3 coding DNA: TGTGCCAGCAGCTACTTGACAGGGGATAATTCACCCCTCCACTTT. This sequence encodes CASSYLTGDNSPLHF.

The chain uses TRBV7-3 and TRBJ1-2; 8 nucleotides line up with TRBD1. This CDR3 region has 14 residues. The V gene's germline CDR1 is SGHTA and CDR2 FQGTGA. Losses at the gene ends were 5 bases for V and 4 bases for J; bases not matched to a gene: 6. The CDR3: CASSRDRGGYGYTF. The DNA for the CDR3 is TGTGCCAGCAGCCGAGACAGGGGCGGCTATGGCTACACCTTC.

This chain links TRBV19 with TRBJ2-7, with TRBD1 matching over 9 bases. Trimming took 5 bases from V and 2 from J; bases not matched to a gene: 7. The length of the CDR3 is 15 residues. CDR1 is LNHDA and CDR2 is SQIVND in the germline V gene (reference sequence). CDR3 in amino acids: CASSPAGTGTYEQYF. Written as DNA, the CDR3 is TGTGCCAGTAGTCCGGCCGGGACAGGGACCTACGAGCAGTACTTC.

This rearrangement joins TRBV7-2 to TRBJ2-7; 9 bases are shared with TRBD1. Trimming cost V 5 bases and J 3 bases; bases outside gene matches: 8. The CDR3 loop spans 15 amino acids. Germline V CDR1 and CDR2: SGHTA, FQGNSA. CDR3 residues: CASSPDRGSGYEQYF. The CDR3 DNA is TGTGCCAGCAGCCCCGACAGGGGGAGCGGCTACGAGCAGTACTTC.

In its sample, this clone was seen once. One end of the junction varies from germline; a read error may be responsible. This chain connects TRBV7-9 to TRBJ1-2; D perhaps matches TRBD1 (5 bases). This CDR3 contains 16 residues. CDR1 and CDR2 (germline): SEHNR, FQNEAQ (reference sequence). Written as DNA, the CDR3 is TGTGCCAGCAGCTTAGAAGTGTGGGGGAGGGACTATGGCTACCCCTTC. This codes for CASSLEVWGRDYGYPF.

This chain uses TRBV4-2 with TRBJ2-7; 10 bases match TRBD2. This CDR3 is built from 16 residues. In germline, CDR1 is LGHNA, CDR2 YNFKEQ. Trimming cost V 1 base and J 3 bases; bases outside gene matches: 6. The CDR3, as DNA: TGTGCCAGCAGCCAAGGGGGCCTAGCGGGAGACTACGAGCAGTACTTC. It translates to CASSQGGLAGDYEQYF.

This chain connects TRBV19 to TRBJ2-7; 12 bases agree with TRBD2. Germline trimming cut 5 bases from V and 0 bases from J; bases unmatched to any gene: 8. The germline V gene has CDR1 LNHDA and CDR2 SQIVND (reference sequence). CDR3 length: 17 residues. The CDR3 protein is CASSSVTSGRNSYEQYF. DNA for the CDR3: TGTGCCAGTAGTTCCGTAACTAGCGGGAGGAACTCCTACGAGCAGTACTTC.

This rearrangement joins TRBV4-1 to TRBJ1-2; D is unclear. There are 12 residues in the CDR3. Germline assignment: CDR1 MGHRA and CDR2 YSYEKL. V lost 3 bases to trimming and J lost 8 bases, with 10 bases between them. CDR3 region: CASSQDGGGYTF. In DNA form, the CDR3 reads TGCGCCAGCAGCCAGGACGGAGGAGGCTACACCTTC.

This chain connects TRBV2 to TRBJ1-2; the D gene is possibly TRBD1 (5 bases). The CDR3 extends over 15 amino acids. CDR1 is SNHLY and CDR2 is FYNNEI in the germline V gene. Trimming took off 3 bases at V and 0 bases at J, with 11 bases between the two ends. The CDR3 loop is CASSEVRTSNYGYTF. CDR3 nucleotide sequence: TGTGCCAGCAGTGAGGTTCGGACATCTAACTATGGCTACACCTTC.

The CDR3 DNA follows: TGTGCCAGCAGCCCAGGACAGGGATCGGCCTACGAGCAGTACTTC. It is translated as CASSPGQGSAYEQYF. This rearrangement joins TRBV7-6 to TRBJ2-7, with 8 bases that match TRBD1. V shed 5 bases, J shed 2 bases, and the junction held 8 bases outside the gene matches. The CDR3 contains 15 residues. Germline-derived CDR1 and CDR2 are SGHVS and FNYEAQ.

This sequence joins TRBV9 and TRBJ2-7, with TRBD1 as a possible D gene (5 bases). CDR3 size: 12 residues. The V end was cut by 7 bases, the J end by 4 bases, with 12 bases between. Per germline, CDR1 SGDLS and CDR2 YYNGEE. The CDR3 reads CASSRTLYEQYF. For the CDR3, the DNA is TGTGCCAGCTCCAGGACACTTTACGAGCAGTACTTC. Full variable domain (remainder filled in from reference TRBV9 and TRBJ2-7): DSGVTQTPKHLITATGQRVTLRCSPRSGDLSVYWYQQSLDQGLQFLIQYYNGEERAKGNILERFSAQQFPDLHSELNLSSLELGDSALYFCASSRTLYEQYFGPGTRLTVT.

This clone has more than one count but fewer than ten. The chain joins TRBV6-1 to TRBJ1-1, with D unresolved. Between the trimmed V and J ends, which lost 2 bases and 11 bases, there was a span of 12 bases. The CDR3 runs to 12 residues. CDR1 and CDR2 from the germline V gene are MNHNS and SASEGT. CDR3 coding DNA: TGTGCCAGCAGTGAACGGGGATGGGTGGCTTTCTTT. Its translation is CASSERGWVAFF.

The gene calls are TRBV5-4 and TRBJ2-5; maybe TRBD2 (6 bases). Trimming pared 3 bases from V and 5 bases from J, leaving 11 bases between. The CDR3 has 13 residues. The germline CDR1 and CDR2 sequences are SGHNT and YYREEE (reference sequence). The CDR3 sequence: CASSSKRGETQYF. In DNA form, the CDR3 reads TGTGCCAGCAGCTCAAAACGGGGGGAGACCCAGTACTTC.

V gene TRBV21-1 combines with J gene TRBJ2-7; TRBD1, the table's D call, lacks a check against the DNA. TRBV21-1 is a pseudogene locus. The CDR3 length is 12 residues. Here the CDR3 reads CASSSAGENPYF. The CDR3 DNA follows: TGTGCCAGCAGCAGTGCAGGGGAAAATCCGTACTTC.

The chain recombines TRBV4-2 with TRBJ1-6, with D hard to call. Germline V gene data show CDR1 as LGHNA and CDR2 as YNFKEQ. V was shortened by 0 bases and J by 9 bases, with 12 bases between the two germline ends. The CDR3 sequence is 15 residues long. In DNA, the CDR3 is TGTGCCAGCAGCCAAGATAGGTCGGGTAGTTCACCCCTCCACTTT. The encoded protein is CASSQDRSGSSPLHF.

This clone was recorded only once. Within the sample, other DNA sequences also encode this same CDR3. This chain connects TRBV9 to TRBJ2-2; D gene ambiguous. V lost 0 bases, J lost 0 bases, and 3 bases lay in between. Germline V gene lookup returns CDR1 SGDLS and CDR2 YYNGEE. The length of the CDR3 is 14 residues. The DNA of the CDR3 is TGTGCCAGCAGCGTAGCTACGAACACCGGGGAGCTGTTTTTT. Its protein is CASSVATNTGELFF.

J is TRBJ1-1 and V is TRBV19; 8 bases agree with TRBD1. Germline trimming cut 6 bases from V and 7 bases from J; bases unmatched to any gene: 4. The CDR3 is 12 residues long. Germline CDR1 reads LNHDA; CDR2 reads SQIVND (reference sequence). The CDR3 here is CASREQGGEAFF. The CDR3 DNA reads TGTGCCAGTAGGGAACAGGGGGGTGAAGCTTTCTTT.